This T cell receptor (beta chain) is drawn from a study of shared clonotypes between healthy human individuals. The count of this clone is one. Using immunoSEQ multiplex PCR, the repertoire was profiled, and TCRdb retains in-frame clones only, with some absent. The repertoire holds 2 million to 3 million clones, approximately 92% seen once, with more than 0.12% in the top ten. CDR3 length: 17 amino acids. After removal of 0 bases from V and 3 bases from J, the junction contained 9 bases not matched to a gene. Germline V gene lookup returns CDR1 SGHNT and CDR2 YYREEE (reference sequence). The V call is TRBV5-4, the J call TRBJ2-5; 9 bases align to TRBD2. Input material: naive CD4+ T cells sorted from blood. As for subset: CD45RA+ positively selected. The receptor was derived from a man aged 18 to 29 in good health. Here the CDR3 DNA reads TGTGCCAGCAGCTTGGGGTGGTTAGCGGGGGAGGAAGAGACCCAGTACTTC. The encoded protein is CASSLGWLAGEEETQYF.